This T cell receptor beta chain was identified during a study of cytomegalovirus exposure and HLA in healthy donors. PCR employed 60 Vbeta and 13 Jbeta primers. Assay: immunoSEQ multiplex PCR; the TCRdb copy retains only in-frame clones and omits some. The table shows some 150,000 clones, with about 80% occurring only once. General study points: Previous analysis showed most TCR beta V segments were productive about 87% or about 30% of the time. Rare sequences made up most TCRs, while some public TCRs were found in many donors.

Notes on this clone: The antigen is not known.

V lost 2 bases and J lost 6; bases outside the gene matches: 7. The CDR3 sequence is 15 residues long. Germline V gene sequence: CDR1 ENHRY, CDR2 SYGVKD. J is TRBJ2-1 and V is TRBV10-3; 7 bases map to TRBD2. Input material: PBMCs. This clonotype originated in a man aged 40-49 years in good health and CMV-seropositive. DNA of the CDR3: TGTGCCATCAGTGAGGGCGGGAGATGGGGCAATGAGCAGTTCTTC. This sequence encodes CAISEGGRWGNEQFF.